A selection of T cell receptor beta chains follows, all from one sample in a study of control samples from healthy donors and cancer patients. Here immunoSEQ multiplex PCR was the method, and the copy in TCRdb shows in-frame clones only, minus some. The table shows some 120,000 clones, with about 90% occurring only once. The sequencing input was blood. Every receptor here comes from a man younger than 35 in good health. Each CDR3 is given with its conserved first and last residue. D genes are given only for firm matches. Part of the rows lack a size; the others show once, few, many or a class for expanded clones.

j_call d_call v_call clone_size cdr3_length cdr3_nt cdr3_aa
TRBJ1-1 . TRBV6-4 . 14 TGTGCCAGCAGTGCCGGGCCCCCAACCACTGAAGCTTTCTTT CASSAGPPTTEAFF
TRBJ1-2 . TRBV12-3/TRBV12-4 . 13 TGTGCCGTCACCTCGGCGGGTCGGAATGGCTACACCTTC CAVTSAGRNGYTF
TRBJ1-1 . TRBV27 . 13 TGTGCCAGCAACCCAGACGGAGGCACTGAAGCTTTCTTT CASNPDGGTEAFF
TRBJ1-2 TRBD1 TRBV3-1/TRBV3-2 . 13 TGTGCCAGCAGCCAAGAGACAGGGGATGGCTACACCTTC CASSQETGDGYTF
TRBJ2-7 TRBD1 TRBV7-2 . 18 TGTGCCAGCAGCTTAAGTGGGGGGACAGGGGCGGACTTCTACGAGCAGTACTTC CASSLSGGTGADFYEQYF
TRBJ2-1 TRBD1 TRBV10-3 . 12 TGTGCCATCGACAGGGGCGGCAATGAGCAGTTCTTC CAIDRGGNEQFF
TRBJ2-3 . TRBV5-1 . 13 TGCGCCAGCAGCTTGTCTCGCACAGATACGCAGTATTTT CASSLSRTDTQYF
TRBJ2-7 . TRBV7-3 . 13 TGTGCCAGCAGCTTCGGGCCTCTCTACGAGCAGTACTTC CASSFGPLYEQYF
TRBJ2-7 TRBD1 TRBV27 . 14 TGTGCCAGCAGAGAAGGGACAGGGCTCTACGAGCAGTACTTC CASREGTGLYEQYF
TRBJ2-1 . TRBV27 . 15 TGTGCCAGCAGTTTAACACAGGGAAACCACAATGAGCAGTTCTTC CASSLTQGNHNEQFF
TRBJ2-3 . TRBV18 once 12 TGTGCCAGCTCACCAGGGAAGGATACGCAGTATTTT CASSPGKDTQYF
TRBJ2-1 . TRBV7-2 . 15 TGTGCCAGCAGCTACAGGTTAGGTACAGGGAATGAGCAGTTCTTC CASSYRLGTGNEQFF
TRBJ1-6 TRBD1 TRBV7-6 . 18 TGTGCCAGCAGCTTAGCGCTAAAGGGGGCGACCCATAATTCACCCCTCCACTTT CASSLALKGATHNSPLHF
TRBJ2-7 . TRBV5-4 . 15 TGTGCCAGCAGCTTTCCCGGCAGGAGGGTTATCGAGCAGTACTTC CASSFPGRRVIEQYF
TRBJ2-3 . TRBV6-2/TRBV6-3 . 15 TGTGCCAGCAGTTATCCGGTAGCATTGGTGGATACGCAGTATTTT CASSYPVALVDTQYF
TRBJ1-5 . TRBV3-1/TRBV3-2 once 13 TGTGCCAGCAGCCAGGGAGGGAATCAGCCCCAGCATTTT CASSQGGNQPQHF
TRBJ2-3 TRBD2 TRBV7-9 . 14 TGTGCCAGCGTTCTAGCGGGAGGCGCAGATACGCAGTATTTT CASVLAGGADTQYF
TRBJ1-1 . TRBV5-1 . 13 TGCGCCAGCAGCTTGCTAGGGGGCACTGAAGCTTTCTTT CASSLLGGTEAFF
TRBJ1-1 . TRBV6-5 . 15 TGTGCCAGCAGTCGGACGGAGACCACGAACACTGAAGCTTTCTTT CASSRTETTNTEAFF
TRBJ2-3 . TRBV6-1 . 19 TGTGCCAGCTGTGTGACCCGGGACACAAGGGTAGGAAGACTAGATACGCAGTATTTT CASCVTRDTRVGRLDTQYF
TRBJ1-1 . TRBV5-1 . 14 TGCGCCAGCAGCTTGCTGACTTCGAACACTGAAGCTTTCTTT CASSLLTSNTEAFF
TRBJ1-1 TRBD1 TRBV19 . 13 TGTGCCAGTAAGAAAGGGGGCAGCACTGAAGCTTTCTTT CASKKGGSTEAFF
TRBJ2-3 . TRBV3-1/TRBV3-2 . 13 TGTGCCAGCCTGGGGACTAGCACAGATACGCAGTATTTT CASLGTSTDTQYF
TRBJ1-1 TRBD1 TRBV19 once 17 TGTGCCAGTAGTATAGGAGTCGGGACAGGGATGAACACTGAAGCTTTCTTT CASSIGVGTGMNTEAFF
TRBJ1-2 TRBD1 TRBV28 . 15 TGTGCCAGCAGTTCCTCAGACAGGGCCAACTATGGCTACACCTTC CASSSSDRANYGYTF
TRBJ1-5 . TRBV6-1 . 15 TGTGCCAGCAGTGAAAACTGGCAGACCGACGGGGCCCAGCATTTT CASSENWQTDGAQHF
TRBJ1-2 TRBD1 TRBV7-3 . 18 TGTGCCAGCAGCTTCGGCCCCGTACTGACAGGGTTTAACTATGGCTACACCTTC CASSFGPVLTGFNYGYTF
TRBJ2-2 TRBD1 TRBV12-3/TRBV12-4 . 13 TGTGCCAGCAGGCAGGGGGCGACCGGGGAGCTGTTTTTT CASRQGATGELFF
TRBJ1-6 . TRBV5-1 . 15 TGCGCCAGCAGCTTGGGTAGGGGTATCGGTTCACCCCTCCACTTT CASSLGRGIGSPLHF
TRBJ2-1 . TRBV19 . 16 TGTGCCAGTAGTATCGGAGCGGCTAGCTCCTACAATGAGCAGTTCTTC CASSIGAASSYNEQFF
TRBJ1-1 . TRBV11-3 . 15 TGTGCCAGCAGCTCCCGAGGAGGGGGATACACTGAAGCTTTCTTT CASSSRGGGYTEAFF
TRBJ2-5 . TRBV18 . 12 TGTGCCAGCTCAGACTCCCAAGAGACCCAGTACTTC CASSDSQETQYF
TRBJ2-7 . TRBV13 . 13 TGTGCCAGCAGCTTAGTCCTTACCTACGAGCAGTACTTC CASSLVLTYEQYF
TRBJ1-5 . TRBV28 . 14 TGTGCCAGCAGTTCCTTTCGGAGCAATCAGCCCCAGCATTTT CASSSFRSNQPQHF
TRBJ1-3 . TRBV10-3 . 13 TGTGCCATCAGTACGGACATCAGAAACACCATATATTTT CAISTDIRNTIYF
TRBJ2-5 TRBD1 TRBV18 . 18 TGTGCCAGCTCACCAAGGCCCGGACAGGCCAGTGGGCAAGAGACCCAGTACTTC CASSPRPGQASGQETQYF
TRBJ1-2 . TRBV24-1 . 13 TGTGCCACCGAAAGGGGCGGGTTATACGGCTACACCTTC CATERGGLYGYTF
TRBJ1-3 . TRBV19 once 16 TGTGCCAGTAGTATCGGACGGATTTCCTCTGGAAACACCATATATTTT CASSIGRISSGNTIYF
TRBJ1-5 TRBD1 TRBV24-1 . 14 TGTGCCACCGGGGGACAGCTTAGCAATCAGCCCCAGCATTTT CATGGQLSNQPQHF
TRBJ1-5 . TRBV24-1 . 14 TGTGCCACCAGCGAAACAGGGAGCAATCAGCCCCAGCATTTT CATSETGSNQPQHF
TRBJ2-6 . TRBV18 . 17 TGTGCCAGCTCACCACCGACCGGGGAGTCTGGGGCCAACGTCCTGACTTTC CASSPPTGESGANVLTF
TRBJ1-5 . TRBV3-1/TRBV3-2 . 13 TGTGCCAGCAGCCAAGATATGAATCAGCCCCAGCATTTT CASSQDMNQPQHF
TRBJ1-6 . TRBV2 few 14 TGTGCCAGCAGTTACAGCTCCTATAATTCACCCCTCCACTTT CASSYSSYNSPLHF